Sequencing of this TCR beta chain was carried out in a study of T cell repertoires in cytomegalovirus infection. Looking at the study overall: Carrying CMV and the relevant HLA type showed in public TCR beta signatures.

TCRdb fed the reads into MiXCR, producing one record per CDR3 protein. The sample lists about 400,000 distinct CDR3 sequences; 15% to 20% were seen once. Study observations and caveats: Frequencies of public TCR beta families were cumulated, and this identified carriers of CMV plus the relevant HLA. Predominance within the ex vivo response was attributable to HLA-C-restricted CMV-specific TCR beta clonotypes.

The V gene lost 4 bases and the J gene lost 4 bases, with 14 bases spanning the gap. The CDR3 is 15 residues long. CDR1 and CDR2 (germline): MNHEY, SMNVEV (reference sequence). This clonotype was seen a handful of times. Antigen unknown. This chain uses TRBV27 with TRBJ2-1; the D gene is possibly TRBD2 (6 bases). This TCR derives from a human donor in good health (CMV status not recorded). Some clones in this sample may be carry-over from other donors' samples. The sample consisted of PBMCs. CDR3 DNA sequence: TGTGCCAGCAGTTCAGGAGGGAGGCAATACAATGAGCAGTTCTTC. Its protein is CASSSGGRQYNEQFF.